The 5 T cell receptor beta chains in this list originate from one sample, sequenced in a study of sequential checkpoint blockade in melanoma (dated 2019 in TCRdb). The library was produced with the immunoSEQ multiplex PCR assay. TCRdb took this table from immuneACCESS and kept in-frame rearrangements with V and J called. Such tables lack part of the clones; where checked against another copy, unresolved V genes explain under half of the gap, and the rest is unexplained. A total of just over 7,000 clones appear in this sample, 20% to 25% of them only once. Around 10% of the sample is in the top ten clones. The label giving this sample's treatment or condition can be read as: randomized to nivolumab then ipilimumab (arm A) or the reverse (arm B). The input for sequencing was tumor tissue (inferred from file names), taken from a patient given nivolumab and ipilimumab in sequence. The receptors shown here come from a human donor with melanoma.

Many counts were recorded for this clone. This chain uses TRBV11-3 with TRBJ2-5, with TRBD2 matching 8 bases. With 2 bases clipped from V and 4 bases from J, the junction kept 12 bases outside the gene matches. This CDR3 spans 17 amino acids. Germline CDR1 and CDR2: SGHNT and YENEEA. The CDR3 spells CASSLPSHGSGGETQYF. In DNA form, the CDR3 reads TGTGCCAGCAGCTTACCGTCCCACGGGAGCGGGGGAGAGACCCAGTACTTC.

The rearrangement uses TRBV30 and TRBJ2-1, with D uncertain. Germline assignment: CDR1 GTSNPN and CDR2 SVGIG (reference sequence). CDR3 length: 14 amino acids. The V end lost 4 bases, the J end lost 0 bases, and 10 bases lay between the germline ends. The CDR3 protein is CAWKVGSSYNEQFF. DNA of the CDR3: TGTGCCTGGAAGGTGGGTAGCTCCTACAATGAGCAGTTCTTC.

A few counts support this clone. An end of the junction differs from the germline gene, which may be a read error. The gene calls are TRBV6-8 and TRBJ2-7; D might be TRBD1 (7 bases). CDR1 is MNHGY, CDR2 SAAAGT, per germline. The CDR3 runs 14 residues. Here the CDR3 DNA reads TGTGCCATCAGTGGAGGGACAGCTACCTACGAGCAGTACTTC. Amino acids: CAISGGTATYEQYF.

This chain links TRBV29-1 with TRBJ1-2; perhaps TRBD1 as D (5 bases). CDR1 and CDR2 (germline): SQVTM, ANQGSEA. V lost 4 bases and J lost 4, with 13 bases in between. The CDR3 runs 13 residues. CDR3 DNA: TGCAGCGTTGGCCCTCCCAGGGTCTATGGCTACACCTTC. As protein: CSVGPPRVYGYTF.

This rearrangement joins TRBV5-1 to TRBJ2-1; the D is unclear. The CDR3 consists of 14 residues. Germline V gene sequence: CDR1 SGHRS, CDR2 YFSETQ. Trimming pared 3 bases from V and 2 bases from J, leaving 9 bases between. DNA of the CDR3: TGCGCCAGCAGCTCTGGTGCAGCCTACAATGAGCAGTTCTTC. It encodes CASSSGAAYNEQFF.